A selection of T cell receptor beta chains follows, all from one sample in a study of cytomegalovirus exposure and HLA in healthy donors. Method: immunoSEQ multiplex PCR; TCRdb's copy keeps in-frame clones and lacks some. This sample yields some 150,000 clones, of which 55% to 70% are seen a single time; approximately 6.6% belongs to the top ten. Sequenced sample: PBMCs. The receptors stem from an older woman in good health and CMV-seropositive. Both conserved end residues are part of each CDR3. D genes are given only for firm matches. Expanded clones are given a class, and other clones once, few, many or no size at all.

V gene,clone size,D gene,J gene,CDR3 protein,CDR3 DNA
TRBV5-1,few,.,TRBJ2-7,CASSSSGRSYEQYF,TGCGCCAGCAGCTCAAGCGGGCGGTCCTACGAGCAGTACTTC
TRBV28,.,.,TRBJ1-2,CASSAAPPNYGYTF,TGTGCCAGCAGTGCGGCACCGCCTAACTATGGCTACACCTTC
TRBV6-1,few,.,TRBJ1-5,CASSDQGLDNQPQHF,TGTGCCAGCAGTGATCAGGGGTTGGACAATCAGCCCCAGCATTTT
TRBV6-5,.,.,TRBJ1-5,CASSPVSGVGQPQHF,TGTGCCAGCAGCCCGGTCTCGGGGGTCGGTCAGCCCCAGCATTTT
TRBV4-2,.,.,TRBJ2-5,CASSERSLGETQYF,TGTGCCAGCAGCGAACGAAGCCTAGGTGAGACCCAGTACTTC
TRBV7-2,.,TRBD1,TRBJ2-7,CASSPTAGQGAPEQYF,TGTGCCAGCAGCCCAACGGCGGGACAGGGGGCGCCGGAGCAGTACTTC
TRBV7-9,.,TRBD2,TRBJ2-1,CASSSVVSAGVGNEQFF,TGTGCCAGCAGCTCCGTCGTGTCAGCGGGAGTGGGCAATGAGCAGTTCTTC
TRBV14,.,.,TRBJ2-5,CASSQDPSHQRETQYF,TGTGCCAGCAGCCAAGATCCGAGTCATCAGCGAGAGACCCAGTACTTC
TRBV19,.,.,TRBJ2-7,CASSILPYVEQYF,TGTGCCAGTAGTATACTTCCCTACGTGGAGCAGTACTTC
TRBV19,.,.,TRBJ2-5,CASTPYGQSQETQYF,TGTGCCAGTACCCCTTATGGACAATCGCAAGAGACCCAGTACTTC
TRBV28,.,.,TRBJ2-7,CASSLGSGTEQYF,TGTGCCAGCAGTTTGGGGTCCGGGACAGAGCAGTACTTC
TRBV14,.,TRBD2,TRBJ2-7,CASSLTGTSGRANEQYF,TGTGCCAGCAGCCTAACCGGGACTAGCGGGAGGGCCAACGAGCAGTACTTC
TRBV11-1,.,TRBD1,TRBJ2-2,CASSRQGSGELFF,TGTGCCAGCAGCAGACAGGGAAGCGGGGAGCTGTTTTTT
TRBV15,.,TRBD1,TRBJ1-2,CATSSPSQGVREGYTF,TGTGCCACCAGCAGCCCCTCTCAGGGGGTTCGAGAGGGCTACACCTTC
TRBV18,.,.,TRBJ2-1,CASSPPGVNEQFF,TGTGCCAGCTCACCACCAGGGGTGAATGAGCAGTTCTTC
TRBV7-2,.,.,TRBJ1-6,CASSLVRSESPLHF,TGTGCCAGCAGCTTAGTGAGATCGGAGTCACCCCTCCACTTT
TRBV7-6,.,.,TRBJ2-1,CASSNTLLRDEQFF,TGTGCCAGCAGCAACACCCTATTGAGGGATGAGCAGTTCTTC
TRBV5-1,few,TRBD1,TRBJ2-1,CASSLVTGAYNEQFF,TGCGCCAGCAGCTTGGTAACAGGGGCTTACAATGAGCAGTTCTTC
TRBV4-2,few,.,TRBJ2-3,CASSQALGDSTDTQYF,TGTGCCAGCAGCCAAGCACTCGGGGACTCCACAGATACGCAGTATTTT
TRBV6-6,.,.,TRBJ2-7,CASSRTFTYEQYF,TGTGCCAGCAGTAGGACTTTTACCTACGAGCAGTACTTC
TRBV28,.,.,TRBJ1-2,CASSYRFYGYTF,TGTGCCAGCAGTTACAGGTTCTATGGCTACACCTTC
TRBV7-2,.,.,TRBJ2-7,CASSSPTTAYEQYF,TGTGCCAGCAGCTCCCCGACTACAGCCTACGAGCAGTACTTC
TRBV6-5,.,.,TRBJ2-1,CASKGAGALYNEQFF,TGTGCCAGCAAGGGTGCGGGGGCGCTTTACAATGAGCAGTTCTTC
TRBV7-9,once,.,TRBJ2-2,CASSLESSSNTGELFF,TGTGCCAGCAGCTTAGAATCCTCTTCCAACACCGGGGAGCTGTTTTTT
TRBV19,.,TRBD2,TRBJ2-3,CASSRKGTSGGTDTQYF,TGTGCCAGTAGTAGAAAAGGGACTAGCGGTGGCACAGATACGCAGTATTTT
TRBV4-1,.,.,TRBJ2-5,CASSQDWTYTETQYF,TGCGCCAGCAGCCAAGATTGGACTTACACAGAGACCCAGTACTTC